Listed below are T cell receptor beta chains from one sample, sequenced in a study of T cells in Graves' hyperthyroidism and ophthalmopathy. Using its own MiXCR run on the multiplex PCR reads, TCRdb lists one record per CDR3 protein. This sample has a few hundred thousand distinct CDR3 sequences; 15% occur once, and the top ten carry approximately 29%. Sequencing was done on a sample of blood. Receptor source: a woman in her thirties with Graves' hyperthyroidism. Both conserved end residues are part of each CDR3. D genes are given only for firm matches. For some rows the clone size is stated as once, few or many, or as a class when expanded; others skip it.

d_gene	v_gene	j_gene	abundance	CDR3nt	CDR3aa
TRBD1	TRBV7-3	TRBJ1-1	NA	TGTGCCAGCAGCCTACAGGGGGTCGCTGAAGCTTTCTTT	CASSLQGVAEAFF
NA	TRBV3-1	TRBJ2-2	many	TGTGCCAGCAGCCAAGAAGGGGCAGGGTTCGCCGGGGAGCTGTTTTTT	CASSQEGAGFAGELFF
TRBD2	TRBV3-1	TRBJ2-7	many	TGTGCCAGCAGCCAAGATCTTAGCGGGAGGGGATACGAGCAGTACTTC	CASSQDLSGRGYEQYF
TRBD2	TRBV27	TRBJ2-1	few	TGTGCCAGCAGAGCCGGGAGGAATTACAATGAGCAGTTCTTC	CASRAGRNYNEQFF
TRBD2	TRBV11-2	TRBJ2-1	many	TGTGCCAGCAGCCTGATAGCGGGAGTGTGGAATGAGCAGTTCTTC	CASSLIAGVWNEQFF
TRBD1	TRBV6-1	TRBJ1-6	NA	TGTGCCAGCAGCCGAGCGGGACAGTCAACCAATTCACCCCTCCACTTT	CASSRAGQSTNSPLHF
NA	TRBV3-1	TRBJ2-1	many	TGTGCCAGCAGCCAACTGGGAACCTACAATGAGCAGTTCTTC	CASSQLGTYNEQFF
NA	TRBV15	TRBJ1-5	NA	TGTGCCACCAGCAGAGAGGGCAGGGGAAGCAATCAGCCCCAGCATTTT	CATSREGRGSNQPQHF
NA	TRBV2	TRBJ1-6	many	TGTGCCAGCAGTGGGACACCTCCCGGGGATTCACCCCTCCACTTT	CASSGTPPGDSPLHF
NA	TRBV7-2	TRBJ1-3	many	TGTGCCAGCAGCCCAGACAGTACCTCTGGAAACACCATATATTTT	CASSPDSTSGNTIYF
NA	TRBV27	TRBJ2-5	many	TGTGCCAGCAGTTTATCTCCGGCCCAAGAGACCCAGTACTTC	CASSLSPAQETQYF
NA	TRBV6-1	TRBJ1-5	many	TGTGCCAGCAGTGGTTTTACAGTTGGTCAGCCCCAGCATTTT	CASSGFTVGQPQHF
NA	TRBV3-1	TRBJ2-5	many	TGTGCCAGCAGCCAAGCAAGTCAGGGTCAAGAGACCCAGTACTTC	CASSQASQGQETQYF
NA	TRBV7-8	TRBJ2-3	many	TGTGCCAGCAGCCCGGGGATCACAGATACGCAGTATTTT	CASSPGITDTQYF
NA	TRBV4-1	TRBJ2-7	few	TGCGCCAGCAGCCATGTAAACTCCTACGAGCAGTACTTC	CASSHVNSYEQYF
NA	TRBV20-1	TRBJ1-2	many	TGCAGTGCTCGGCCGGGGGTTACTAACTATGGCTACACCTTC	CSARPGVTNYGYTF
NA	TRBV24-1	TRBJ2-1	many	TGTGCCACCAGTGATCTCCACCCCAGGGACTACAATGAGCAGTTCTTC	CATSDLHPRDYNEQFF
NA	TRBV20-1	TRBJ2-7	many	TGCAGTGCTACAATTGGGGGGGCTTTGTCCTACGAGCAGTACTTC	CSATIGGALSYEQYF
TRBD1	TRBV30	TRBJ1-2	NA	TGTGCCTGGAGTATGCTCCGACAGGGATCAAGGAATGGCTACACCTTC	CAWSMLRQGSRNGYTF
TRBD2	TRBV11-2	TRBJ2-1	many	TGTGCCAGCAGGATTAGCGGGGGGCAGTTCTTC	CASRISGGQFF
NA	TRBV20-1	TRBJ1-2	many	TGCAGTGCTAGAGATCGGGGGGTTTTGGGCGGCTACACCTTC	CSARDRGVLGGYTF
NA	TRBV24-1	TRBJ1-2	many	TGTGCCACCAGTAACACAGGATTCGATGGCTACACCTTC	CATSNTGFDGYTF
NA	TRBV27	TRBJ2-1	many	TGTGCCAGCACCCCTTCGGGACACCCTAATGAGCAGTTCTTC	CASTPSGHPNEQFF
NA	TRBV28	TRBJ2-1	many	TGTGCCAGCAGTTCTCCGGGATGGACCTACAATGAGCAGTTCTTC	CASSSPGWTYNEQFF
NA	TRBV12-3/TRBV12-4	TRBJ2-5	many	TGTGCCAGCAGCCCGAGGGCCGGGGGAGGAGAGACCCAGTACTTC	CASSPRAGGGETQYF
TRBD2	TRBV20-1	TRBJ2-5	many	TGCAGTGCAAGAACTAGCGGGAGGGGCCAAGAGACCCAGTACTTC	CSARTSGRGQETQYF
NA	TRBV6-1	TRBJ2-1	many	TGTGCCACCTTGACAAGAAACTCCTACAATGAGCAGTTCTTC	CATLTRNSYNEQFF
NA	TRBV6-4	TRBJ1-1	many	TGTGCCAGCAAGTACAAACTCAACACTGAAGCTTTCTTT	CASKYKLNTEAFF
NA	TRBV18	TRBJ2-2	NA	TGTGCCAGCTCACCACCGGAGTTTGGCCCGAACACCGGGGAGCTGTTTTTT	CASSPPEFGPNTGELFF
NA	TRBV20-1	TRBJ2-7	many	TGCAGTGCTAGTCTCCTAGCTAGTACCTCCTACGAGCAGTACTTC	CSASLLASTSYEQYF
TRBD2	TRBV12-3/TRBV12-4	TRBJ2-1	many	TGTGCCAGCAACTCAGCGGGAGGGCCCAGTGAGCAGTTCTTC	CASNSAGGPSEQFF
NA	TRBV27	TRBJ2-7	many	TGTGCCAGCAGTTCATCCGCGACTGGCTCCTACGAGCAGTACTTC	CASSSSATGSYEQYF
TRBD1	TRBV20-1	TRBJ1-2	few	TGCAGTGCCAAACCTACCCGGGACAGGGATTTTAACTATGGCTACACCTTC	CSAKPTRDRDFNYGYTF
TRBD1	TRBV4-1	TRBJ2-5	NA	TGCGCCAGCAGCCAAGATGGCAGGGGGGAGACCCAGTACTTC	CASSQDGRGETQYF
NA	TRBV13	TRBJ2-1	NA	TGTGCCAGCAGCTTAGTAGGGCGGACCCCGGAGGTGAATGAGCAGTTCTTC	CASSLVGRTPEVNEQFF
NA	TRBV29-1	TRBJ2-1	NA	TGCAGCGCAGGGGGAGGTTGGAATGAGCAGTTCTTC	CSAGGGWNEQFF
NA	TRBV7-9	TRBJ1-4	NA	TGTGCCAGCGGACCAAAGGGTGGAAGGGAAAAACTGTTTTTT	CASGPKGGREKLFF
NA	TRBV7-2	TRBJ1-2	many	TGTGCCAGCAACCCAGGGGCGTATGGCTACACCTTC	CASNPGAYGYTF
NA	TRBV24-1	TRBJ2-3	few	TGTGCCACCAGTGCTCCGAGGGGGGGAGGCACAGATACGCAGTATTTT	CATSAPRGGGTDTQYF
NA	TRBV30	TRBJ1-4	NA	TGTGCCTGGAGTCTGGGACGGAATAATGAAAAACTGTTTTTT	CAWSLGRNNEKLFF
TRBD2	TRBV14	TRBJ2-2	few	TGTGCCAGCAGCCAAAGTCGGACTAGCGGCAACACCGGGGAGCTGTTTTTT	CASSQSRTSGNTGELFF
NA	TRBV19	TRBJ1-5	once	TGTGCCAGTAATATCGGGGATAGCAATCAGCCCCAGCATTTT	CASNIGDSNQPQHF
NA	TRBV5-6	TRBJ2-6	NA	TGTGCCAGCAGCTTACTGGGCAGAAGAGGGATTGGGGCCAACGTCCTGACTTTC	CASSLLGRRGIGANVLTF
NA	TRBV27	TRBJ2-7	many	TGTGCCAGCAGCATAGGCCCCGGCGACTACAAGCAGTACTTC	CASSIGPGDYKQYF
TRBD1	TRBV25-1	TRBJ2-5	NA	TGTGCCAGCAGTGAGACAGGGCTTAAGGAGACCCAGTACTTC	CASSETGLKETQYF
TRBD2	TRBV7-8	TRBJ2-7	many	TGTGCCAGCAGCTTATCCGGGACTAGTCCCTACGAGCAGTACTTC	CASSLSGTSPYEQYF
NA	TRBV7-9	TRBJ1-5	few	TGTGCCAGCAGTCGAGGGGGGGGGATAAATCAGCCCCAGCATTTT	CASSRGGGINQPQHF
TRBD2	TRBV5-1	TRBJ2-7	many	TGCGCCAGCAGCTTGGGACTAGCGGGAGGGCCCCTCGAGCAGTACTTC	CASSLGLAGGPLEQYF
NA	TRBV12-3/TRBV12-4	TRBJ2-5	many	TGTGCCAGCAGTTTCACGGAAGAGACCCAGTACTTC	CASSFTEETQYF
NA	TRBV30	TRBJ2-7	many	TGTGCCTGGAGTTACGACAGCTCCTACGAGCAGTACTTC	CAWSYDSSYEQYF
NA	TRBV15	TRBJ2-7	many	TGTGCCACCAGCCCGACTAGGATTAACGAGCAGTACTTC	CATSPTRINEQYF
NA	TRBV5-1	TRBJ2-1	many	TGCGCCAGCAGCCTCCATACGGGGGTGAATGAGCAGTTCTTC	CASSLHTGVNEQFF
TRBD1	TRBV5-1	TRBJ2-7	NA	TGCGCCAGCAGCGATCGGCCGGGACAGAGGTCCTACGAGCAGTACTTC	CASSDRPGQRSYEQYF
TRBD2	TRBV2	TRBJ2-2	many	TGTGCCAGCAGTGAACGGGGACTACTGGGGACCGGGGAGCTGTTTTTT	CASSERGLLGTGELFF
NA	TRBV20-1	TRBJ2-2	NA	TGCAGTGCTAGACCAGGAACGAACATCGGGGAGCTGTTTTTT	CSARPGTNIGELFF